This T cell receptor (beta chain) was observed in a study of beta chain features in type 1 diabetes. Study overall: Sorted cells from all samples, numbering 107,917,701, were examined. General observations from the study: More deletions and fewer insertions at VDJ junctions were seen in type 1 diabetes patients. The study found moderately but significantly shorter TCRB CDR3s in all four CD4+ subsets of Type 1 diabetes patients. Researchers reported that naive, central memory and Treg TCRB repertoires appeared more similar in patients than in healthy donors.

CDR1 SGHTA and CDR2 FQGNSA come from the germline V gene. This CDR3 spans 13 amino acids. Between the trimmed V and J ends, which lost 2 bases and 8 bases, there was a span of 12 bases. Sequencing targeted expressed TCRB transcripts, as all isolated RNA had been reverse transcribed. The assay was immunoSEQ multiplex PCR, and TCRdb's table has in-frame clones only and misses some. The profile shows under 950,000 clones, roughly 17% of them singletons. As concerns this clone: Its antigen is unknown.

The gene calls are TRBV7-2 and TRBJ1-1; D is ambiguous. The sequence derives from a woman under 30 in good health. Material for sequencing was naive CD4+ T cells from blood. The CDR3 loop is CASSLIFRNEAFF. The DNA for the CDR3 is TGTGCCAGCAGCTTAATTTTCAGGAACGAAGCTTTCTTT.